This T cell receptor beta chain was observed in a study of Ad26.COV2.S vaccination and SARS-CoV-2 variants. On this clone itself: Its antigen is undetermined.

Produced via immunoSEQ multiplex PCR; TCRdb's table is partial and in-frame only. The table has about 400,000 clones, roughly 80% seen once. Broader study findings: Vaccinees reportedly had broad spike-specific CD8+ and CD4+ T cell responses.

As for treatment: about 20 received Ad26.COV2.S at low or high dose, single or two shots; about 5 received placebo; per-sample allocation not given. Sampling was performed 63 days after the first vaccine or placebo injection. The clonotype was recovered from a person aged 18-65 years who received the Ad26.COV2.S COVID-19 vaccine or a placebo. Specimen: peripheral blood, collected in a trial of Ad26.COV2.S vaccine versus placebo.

CDR3: CASSHRPGKTGELFF. Here the CDR3 DNA reads TGCGCCAGCAGCCACCGGCCCGGGAAAACCGGGGAGCTGTTTTTT. The chain has TRBV4-1 and TRBJ2-2; D may be TRBD2 (5 bases). The CDR3 covers 15 residues. Per the germline V gene, CDR1 is MGHRA and CDR2 is YSYEKL. V lost 3 bases and J lost 5, with 13 bases in between.